This T cell receptor (beta chain) was sequenced for a study of OX40 agonist ivuxolimab in advanced cancers. This clone has only one observation. Baseline, cycle 4 day 1, and cycle 7 day 1 were the blood sampling points. Some clones are missing from TCRdb's copy, which holds only in-frame ones; the method was immunoSEQ multiplex PCR. The sample shows more than 80,000 clones, more than 85% of them seen only once. The V gene end was trimmed by 3 bases and the J gene end by 0 bases; junction bases not matched to a gene: 7. The germline CDR1 and CDR2 sequences are GTSNPN and SVGIG (reference sequence). The CDR3 loop spans 18 amino acids.

The chain has TRBV30 and TRBJ2-6; 11 nucleotides align to TRBD2. The clonotype comes from an adult with an advanced solid tumor such as melanoma, head and neck, liver or kidney cancer. The sequencing here drew on CD4+ or CD8+ T cells sorted from blood, taken in a trial of the OX40 agonist ivuxolimab. The CDR3 bases are TGTGCCTGGAGACGACTAGCGGGGTTGAGCTCTGGGGCCAACGTCCTGACTTTC. The encoded protein is CAWRRLAGLSSGANVLTF.